The entry below describes one T cell receptor beta chain. Its target is not known. CDR1 and CDR2 from the germline V gene are SGDLS and YYNGEE. V was clipped by 2 bases and J by 0 bases; unmatched bases: 2. This CDR3 spans 14 amino acids. Stated time point: baseline pretreatment blood. Described treatment: 15 Gy SBRT to primary tumor, nephrectomy 4 weeks later. This renal cell carcinoma was of the clear cell type. Measured with immunoSEQ multiplex PCR; TCRdb has only the in-frame clones, and not every one. Of 150,000 or so clones listed, about 88% are singletons. The sample belongs to a study of radiation and T cells in renal cell carcinoma. Overall study: Nephrectomy followed 15 Gy stereotactic body radiation by 4 weeks.

Study-level findings and limits: Pretreatment tumor biopsies were lacking, so baseline clonotypes are unknown. Top tumor clonotypes rose in blood 2 weeks post-radiation, then contracted.

Sample: blood, taken from a patient whose treatment included radiotherapy and nephrectomy. This clonotype was sampled from a woman aged 70-85 years with renal cell carcinoma. The chain recombines TRBV9 with TRBJ2-7; 7 bases map to TRBD2. The CDR3: CASSVGTISYEQYF. The CDR3 region has the DNA TGTGCCAGCAGCGTCGGGACTATCTCCTACGAGCAGTACTTC.